Below, one TCR beta chain is given with its context. Its matching antigen is unknown. A single base separates this from a much larger clone, so it may be a read error. These data are taken from a study of T-cell reconstitution after alpha-beta-depleted transplantation in children. Study conclusions and caveats: By one year post-transplant, T-cell counts and diversity largely arose from T cells that were newly produced.

The authors prepared the TCRbeta library with unique molecular identifiers. Each CDR3 protein gets one entry after TCRdb re-called the PCR reads with MiXCR. The profile covers 280,000 or so distinct CDR3 sequences, with approximately 10% appearing a single time and roughly a quarter taken by the ten largest. The CDR3 has 16 residues. The chain has TRBV12-3 or TRBV12-4 and TRBJ2-7; 16 nucleotides agree with TRBD2. This clonotype was obtained from a male patient aged 2 to 10 who had a stem cell transplant for chronic granulomatous disease, so the T cells may come from the graft donor. The sequences come from peripheral blood, collected 180 days after TCRalphabeta/CD19-depleted stem cell transplant. As DNA, the CDR3 is TGTGCCAGCAGTACCGGGACTAGCGGGAGGGTCTACGAGCAGCACTTC. Translated, it gives CASSTGTSGRVYEQHF.